Each of the 20 T cell receptor beta chains below was sequenced from the same sample in a study of breast tumors, draining lymph nodes, adjacent tissues. The lymph nodes were axillary draining lymph nodes from breast cancer patients. MiXCR was run by TCRdb on the multiplex PCR reads, yielding one entry per CDR3 protein. The table records around 250,000 distinct CDR3 sequences, 34% of them present only once. Sequencing input: axillary lymph node tissue. The receptor source for this set is a female donor with breast cancer. Some clones in this sample may be carry-over from other donors' samples.

Ten or more counts support this clonotype. The chain combines TRBV4-1 with TRBJ2-3, with 13 positions matching TRBD2. V trimming: 3 bases; J trimming: 0 bases; junction bases outside the gene matches: 0. Germline-derived CDR1 and CDR2 are MGHRA and YSYEKL. The CDR3 is 16 amino acids. CDR3 region: CASSQGLAGSTDTQYF. Written as DNA, the CDR3 is TGCGCCAGCAGCCAGGGACTAGCGGGGAGCACAGATACGCAGTATTTT.

This clonotype was picked up many times. The J gene is TRBJ2-7, the V gene TRBV18, with TRBD1 identical over 10 bases. Trimming took 4 bases from V and 5 from J; bases not matched to a gene: 2. Germline CDR1 is KGHSH and CDR2 is LQKENI. This CDR3 has 13 amino acids. For the CDR3, the DNA is TGTGCCAGCTCACTAGGACAGGGGGACGAGCAGTACTTC. Residues: CASSLGQGDEQYF.

This clonotype was seen many times. V gene TRBV20-1 combines with J gene TRBJ2-7, with 9 positions matching TRBD2. The junction had 11 bases not matched to a gene; V was cut back by 4 bases and J by 4 bases. CDR3 size: 15 residues. CDR1 DFQATT and CDR2 SNEGSKA come from the germline V gene (reference sequence). CDR3 sequence reads: CSAIGSGGLGYEQYF. The CDR3 nucleotides are TGCAGTGCTATTGGTAGCGGGGGCCTAGGGTACGAGCAGTACTTC.

This clonotype was counted ten times or more. The rearrangement joins TRBV5-1 to TRBJ1-3, with D uncertain. The CDR3 sequence is 16 residues long. The germline gives CDR1 SGHRS, CDR2 YFSETQ. V was shortened by 0 bases and J by 0 bases, with 10 bases between the two germline ends. The CDR3 nucleotides read TGCGCCAGCAGCTTGGGTGGCATAAGCTCTGGAAACACCATATATTTT. Translating it yields CASSLGGISSGNTIYF.

This clonotype was counted at least ten times. The chain couples TRBV2 to TRBJ2-7, with D uncertain. Germline V gene sequence: CDR1 SNHLY, CDR2 FYNNEI. V was trimmed by 4 bases and J by 6 bases, leaving 13 bases between them. The CDR3 totals 13 residues. The CDR3 protein is CASSGDRVSEQYF. The CDR3 DNA follows: TGTGCCAGCAGTGGAGATAGGGTAAGCGAGCAGTACTTC.

This clonotype was counted at least ten times. J is TRBJ2-1 and V is TRBV29-1; TRBD2 matches 12 bases. CDR3 size: 14 residues. V lost 7 bases and J lost 6; bases outside the gene matches: 7. Germline V gives CDR1 SQVTM, CDR2 ANQGSEA. The CDR3 here is CSASGLAGSNEQFF. In nucleotides, the CDR3 is TGCAGCGCTTCCGGACTAGCGGGGTCCAATGAGCAGTTCTTC.

This clonotype was found many times. CDR3 coding DNA: TGTGCCAGCAGCCACGGACCGGACACCGGGGAGCTGTTTTTT. Its protein product is CASSHGPDTGELFF. This chain links TRBV7-2 with TRBJ2-2; no firm D call. V was pared by 5 bases and J by 3 bases, with 10 bases between. Germline V gene sequence: CDR1 SGHTA, CDR2 FQGNSA. The CDR3 runs to 14 residues.

Details on this clonotype: At one end, the junction sequence differs from germline, possibly due to a read error. The rearrangement joins TRBV11-2 to TRBJ2-6; TRBD1 agrees at 7 bases. The germline V gene has CDR1 SGHAT and CDR2 FQNNGV. This CDR3 is 15 amino acids long. The CDR3 DNA is TGTGCCAGCAGAATGACAGGGTCTGCGGCCAACGTCCTGACTTTC. This codes for CASRMTGSAANVLTF. The variable domain in full, with the rest retrieved from reference TRBV11-2 and TRBJ2-6, is EAGVAQSPRYKIIEKRQSVAFWCNPISGHATLYWYQQILGQGPKLLIQFQNNGVVDDSQLPKDRFSAERLKGVDSTLKIQPAKLEDSAVYLCASRMTGSAANVLTFGAGSRLTVL.

The V call is TRBV5-6, the J call TRBJ2-3; TRBD1 matches 7 bases. Germline-derived CDR1 and CDR2 are SGHDT and YYEEEE. Losses at the gene ends were 0 bases for V and 4 bases for J; bases not matched to a gene: 2. The CDR3 length is 14 residues. CDR3 in amino acids: CASSLGQGPDTQYF. In DNA form, the CDR3 reads TGTGCCAGCAGCTTGGGACAGGGCCCAGATACGCAGTATTTT.

This clonotype was recorded many times. The V gene is TRBV5-1, the J gene TRBJ2-3; 9 bases align to TRBD2. Trimming took 3 bases from V and 0 from J; bases not matched to a gene: 17. This CDR3 has 20 residues. Germline lookup yields CDR1 SGHRS and CDR2 YFSETQ. The DNA for the CDR3 is TGCGCCAGCAGCTCTTTCGACCTAGCGGGAAGGGCATTTAGCACAGATACGCAGTATTTT. This codes for CASSSFDLAGRAFSTDTQYF.

V usage is TRBV7-9 and J usage is TRBJ2-3; 14 bases match TRBD2. Germline V gives CDR1 SEHNR, CDR2 FQNEAQ (reference sequence). The CDR3 has 18 residues. V lost 6 bases, J lost 4 bases, and 12 bases stayed unmatched. Here the CDR3 DNA reads TGTGCCAGCAGGCAAACGACTAGCGGGAGGGCCCGCGCAGATACGCAGTATTTT. This codes for CASRQTTSGRARADTQYF.

This clonotype was observed a handful of times. A much bigger clone sits one base away, suggesting this may be a read error. A read error is likely, as this CDR3 ends without the conserved phenylalanine or tryptophan. The chain employs TRBV7-2 and TRBJ2-2, with D maybe TRBD1 (6 bases). There are 16 residues in the CDR3. The V gene lost 2 bases and the J gene lost 2 bases, with 12 bases spanning the gap. The germline gives CDR1 SGHTA, CDR2 FQGNSA. CDR3: CASSLMDSLNTGELFS. DNA for the CDR3: TGTGCCAGCAGCTTAATGGACAGCCTTAACACCGGGGAGCTGTTTTCT.

CDR3 in DNA: TGTGCCAGCACCCTAACTAGCCTTTATTACAATGAGCAGTTCTTC. It codes for CASTLTSLYYNEQFF. The chain combines TRBV3-1 with TRBJ2-1; D is possibly TRBD2 (6 bases). The germline V gene has CDR1 LGHDT and CDR2 YNNKEL (reference sequence). The CDR3 covers 15 residues. V lost 7 bases and J 4 bases, leaving 17 bases between the germline ends.

There are many counts of this clonotype. The chain carries TRBV20-1 and TRBJ2-5; 7 bases align to TRBD2. V was clipped by 0 bases and J by 3 bases; unmatched bases: 10. CDR1 and CDR2 from the germline V gene are DFQATT and SNEGSKA (reference sequence). This CDR3 contains 16 residues. The CDR3 DNA reads TGCAGTGCTAGAGATATCGTACGGCTAGCGGAAGAGACCCAGTACTTC. Residues: CSARDIVRLAEETQYF.

This clonotype showed up many times. The genes are TRBV6-4 and TRBJ2-1, with 9 bases that match TRBD2. The V gene's germline CDR1 is MRHNA and CDR2 SNTAGT. Trimming cost V 3 bases and J 2 bases; bases outside gene matches: 5. This CDR3 region has 16 residues. Written as DNA, the CDR3 is TGTGCCAGCAGTGATCTTAGCGGGGGCACCTACAATGAGCAGTTCTTC. Translating it yields CASSDLSGGTYNEQFF.

This clonotype was seen ten or more times. The V gene is TRBV19, the J gene TRBJ2-7, with D possibly matching TRBD1 (6 bases). The germline gives CDR1 LNHDA, CDR2 SQIVND (reference sequence). The CDR3 length is 13 residues. The germline V and J ends were trimmed by 3 bases and 3 bases, with 9 bases remaining between them. Here the CDR3 reads CASSIQGHYEQYF. For the CDR3, the DNA is TGTGCCAGTAGTATTCAGGGGCACTACGAGCAGTACTTC.

As for this clonotype: At one of its ends the junction is not consistent with the germline gene, which may arise from a read error. The chain couples TRBV7-2 to TRBJ1-2; 7 nucleotides align to TRBD1. CDR1 and CDR2 (germline): SGHTA, FQGNSA. This CDR3 is 15 amino acids long. CDR3 nucleotides: TGTGCCAGCAGCTTAGCGTACAGGGGAGGATCGGGCTACCCCTTC. Protein product: CASSLAYRGGSGYPF.

The V and J genes are TRBV28 and TRBJ1-2; D remains unclear. V lost 3 bases, J lost 7 bases, and 15 bases lay in between. Germline CDR1 is MDHEN and CDR2 is SYDVKM. The CDR3 consists of 14 residues. CDR3 sequence reads: CASSLGRPGIGYTF. CDR3 DNA sequence: TGTGCCAGCAGTTTGGGTCGCCCAGGTATTGGCTACACCTTC.

At least ten counts were recorded for this clonotype. This chain links TRBV29-1 with TRBJ1-3; TRBD1 might be the D (6 bases). The CDR3 length is 15 residues. Trimming cost V 3 bases and J 0 bases, with 12 bases left between them. Germline V gene data show CDR1 as SQVTM and CDR2 as ANQGSEA. CDR3 DNA: TGCAGCGTTGAGGGGGCAGCCAACTCTGGAAACACCATATATTTT. It codes for CSVEGAANSGNTIYF.

As for this clonotype: A much larger clone lies a single base off, so this may be a read error. The chain links TRBV10-2 to TRBJ2-3, with D maybe TRBD1 (5 bases). From germline, CDR1 is WSHSY and CDR2 SAAADI. The CDR3 runs 15 residues. The V end lost 8 bases, the J end lost 5 bases, and 20 bases lay between the germline ends. The CDR3 sequence: CASGGWNDREDTQYF. The CDR3 region has the DNA TGCGCCAGCGGTGGGTGGAACGACAGAGAAGATACGCAGTATTTT.